The 27 T cell receptor beta chains below were found in one sample sequenced in a study of T cell responses to AZD1222 COVID-19 vaccine. TCRdb keeps only in-frame clones here, not all; method: immunoSEQ multiplex PCR. The table lists approximately 70,000 clones, more than 80% of them singletons. The starting material was peripheral blood, obtained on day 0 of AZD1222 vaccination. The receptor set was obtained from an adult in good health.

This chain joins TRBV7-3 and TRBJ1-1; TRBD1 aligns across 8 bases. The V gene's germline CDR1 is SGHTA and CDR2 FQGTGA. V dropped 4 bases and J dropped 5; count of bases not matched to a gene: 6. The CDR3 sequence is 14 residues long. The CDR3 sequence: CASSSQGAGTEAFF. The CDR3 bases are TGTGCCAGCAGCTCGCAGGGGGCTGGGACTGAAGCTTTCTTT. Full variable domain (rest looked up from reference TRBV7-3 and TRBJ1-1): GAGVSQTPSNKVTEKGKYVELRCDPISGHTALYWYRQSLGQGPEFLIYFQGTGAADDSGLPNDRFFAVRPEGSVSTLKIQRTERGDSAVYLCASSSQGAGTEAFFGQGTRLTVV.

The chain recombines TRBV5-1 with TRBJ1-5; no definite D call. V lost 6 bases and J 2 bases, leaving 9 bases between the germline ends. The CDR3 has 13 amino acids. Germline loops: CDR1 SGHRS, CDR2 YFSETQ. The CDR3, as DNA: TGCGCCAGCAAATCCGGGGGCAATCAGCCCCAGCATTTT. It specifies CASKSGGNQPQHF.

V and J are TRBV19 and TRBJ2-1; 9 bases are a match to TRBD2. CDR1 is LNHDA, CDR2 SQIVND, per germline (reference sequence). V was clipped by 10 bases and J by 7 bases; unmatched bases: 8. The CDR3 extends over 13 amino acids. CDR3 bases: TGTGCCACCCGGGCGGGAGGGACGAATGAGCAGTTCTTC. This translates into CATRAGGTNEQFF.

The chain uses TRBV28 and TRBJ2-7; no firm D call. The germline gives CDR1 MDHEN, CDR2 SYDVKM. The CDR3 runs 13 residues. The V gene lost 3 bases and the J gene lost 2 bases, with 8 bases spanning the gap. The CDR3 DNA is TGTGCCAGCAGTTTGGGCAGAACCTACGAGCAGTACTTC. Encoded protein: CASSLGRTYEQYF.

The chain couples TRBV6-5 to TRBJ1-1; 7 nucleotides align to TRBD1. The CDR3 contains 15 residues. The junction had 13 bases not matched to a gene; V was cut back by 6 bases and J by 6 bases. Germline V gives CDR1 MNHEY, CDR2 SVGAGI. The CDR3: CASSDHDRVFSEAFF. CDR3 in DNA: TGTGCCAGCAGCGACCATGACAGGGTGTTCTCTGAAGCTTTCTTT.

The chain has TRBV30 and TRBJ1-5; D remains ambiguous. V lost 4 bases and J lost 0, with 7 bases in between. CDR1 and CDR2 (germline): GTSNPN, SVGIG (reference sequence). The CDR3 totals 13 residues. The CDR3 loop reads CAWISRSNQPQHF. The CDR3 nucleotides read TGTGCCTGGATAAGCCGTAGCAATCAGCCCCAGCATTTT.

In its sample, this clone was seen a few times. This chain connects TRBV4-1 to TRBJ2-3; 8 nucleotides align to TRBD2. In germline, CDR1 is MGHRA, CDR2 YSYEKL. The CDR3 covers 16 residues. J was trimmed by 6 bases and V by 4 bases; bases with no gene match: 12. The CDR3 DNA reads TGCGCCAGCAGCCTGACGACTAGCGCCCTGGTGGATACGCAGTATTTT. This sequence encodes CASSLTTSALVDTQYF.

The chain couples TRBV19 to TRBJ1-4; possibly TRBD1 for D (5 bases). The CDR3 totals 15 residues. Trimming cost V 8 bases and J 5 bases, with 18 bases left between them. Germline CDR1 LNHDA, CDR2 SQIVND (reference sequence). CDR3 sequence (DNA): TGTGCCAGTCACAGCTGGGGCAGTGAGAATGAAAAACTGTTTTTT. Its translation: CASHSWGSENEKLFF.

DNA of the CDR3: TGTGCCAGCAGCCCGGGGGGGCCCAAAAACATTCAGTACTTC. Translating it yields CASSPGGPKNIQYF. The V gene is TRBV7-2, the J gene TRBJ2-4; 8 positions agree with TRBD2. The CDR3 totals 14 residues. J lost 2 bases, V lost 5 bases, and 2 bases had no gene match. Germline lookup yields CDR1 SGHTA and CDR2 FQGNSA.

The chain couples TRBV19 to TRBJ1-4, with 10 bases matching TRBD1. V trimming: 5 bases; J trimming: 8 bases; junction bases outside the gene matches: 5. This CDR3 is 14 amino acids long. The germline V gene encodes CDR1 LNHDA and CDR2 SQIVND (reference sequence). The CDR3 spells CASSSGTGDEKLFF. The CDR3 region has the DNA TGTGCCAGTAGTTCCGGGACAGGGGACGAAAAACTGTTTTTT.

This clone has only one observation. This chain joins TRBV9 and TRBJ2-5, with D perhaps matching TRBD2 (6 bases). The CDR3 has 15 residues. Germline V gene sequence: CDR1 SGDLS, CDR2 YYNGEE. Deletions cut 0 bases from V and 1 base from J, with 10 bases between. Here the CDR3 reads CASSVAGSGQETQYF. The CDR3 bases are TGTGCCAGCAGCGTAGCGGGTAGCGGCCAAGAGACCCAGTACTTC. The full variable domain, with the rest looked up from reference TRBV9 and TRBJ2-5, is DSGVTQTPKHLITATGQRVTLRCSPRSGDLSVYWYQQSLDQGLQFLIQYYNGEERAKGNILERFSAQQFPDLHSELNLSSLELGDSALYFCASSVAGSGQETQYFGPGTRLLVL.

V gene TRBV27 combines with J gene TRBJ1-1; TRBD1 matches at 7 bases. CDR3 size: 15 residues. Germline V gene sequence: CDR1 MNHEY, CDR2 SMNVEV (reference sequence). V was clipped by 4 bases and J by 3 bases; unmatched bases: 8. CDR3 protein: CASSSNRGWDTEAFF. Here the CDR3 DNA reads TGTGCCAGCAGTTCAAACAGGGGTTGGGACACTGAAGCTTTCTTT.

The CDR3 sequence: CASSKTGYEQYF. Here the CDR3 DNA reads TGTGCCAGCAGCAAGACAGGCTACGAGCAGTACTTC. The chain carries TRBV9 and TRBJ2-7, with D possibly matching TRBD1 (6 bases). Trimming removed 4 bases at V and 3 bases at J, with 8 bases between. Looked up from germline, CDR1 is SGDLS and CDR2 is YYNGEE. CDR3 length equals 12 residues.

The V gene is TRBV6-4, the J gene TRBJ1-2; TRBD1 is a possible D gene (6 bases). The CDR3 has 15 amino acids. Germline V CDR1 and CDR2: MRHNA, SNTAGT. With 2 bases removed from V and 0 bases from J, the gap between germline ends came to 10 bases. CDR3 amino acids: CASSDISGANYGYTF. CDR3 sequence (DNA): TGTGCCAGCAGTGACATTTCAGGGGCTAACTATGGCTACACCTTC.

This clone was found a few times. V usage is TRBV6-5 and J usage is TRBJ1-1, with D unresolved. The length of the CDR3 is 14 residues. Germline V gene data show CDR1 as MNHEY and CDR2 as SVGAGI. The V end lost 0 bases, the J end lost 5 bases, and 10 bases lay between the germline ends. CDR3 DNA: TGTGCCAGCAGTTACTCTAGGACCAGAACTGAAGCTTTCTTT. Translated: CASSYSRTRTEAFF.

The V call is TRBV19, the J call TRBJ1-5, with D possibly being TRBD1 (6 bases). This CDR3 is built from 15 residues. Trimming removed 5 bases at V and 2 bases at J, with 13 bases between. Germline-derived CDR1 and CDR2 are LNHDA and SQIVND (reference sequence). CDR3 loop: CASSSRQDGNQPQHF. The DNA of the CDR3 is TGTGCCAGTAGTTCCAGACAGGATGGCAATCAGCCCCAGCATTTT.

This clone has only a few counts. The genes are TRBV10-3 and TRBJ2-7; 8 bases align to TRBD1. Unmatched junction bases numbered 9, after V lost 2 bases and J lost 6 bases. CDR1 is ENHRY, CDR2 SYGVKD, per germline. The CDR3 consists of 15 residues. CDR3 in DNA: TGTGCCATCAGTGAGCGGATGGGGACAGGTAGCGAGCAGTACTTC. It is translated as CAISERMGTGSEQYF.

The rearrangement uses TRBV4-1 and TRBJ1-4; D is perhaps TRBD1 (5 bases). The CDR3 has 13 amino acids. Trimming removed 4 bases from V and 7 bases from J, with 10 bases in between. CDR1 and CDR2 from the germline V gene are MGHRA and YSYEKL. The chain's CDR3 is CASSPMGVEKLFF. In DNA, the CDR3 is TGCGCCAGCAGCCCAATGGGGGTTGAAAAACTGTTTTTT.

V gene TRBV2 combines with J gene TRBJ2-3; the match to TRBD1 covers 8 bases. J lost 3 bases, V lost 5 bases, and 7 bases had no gene match. Germline V gene data show CDR1 as SNHLY and CDR2 as FYNNEI. The CDR3 runs 15 residues. CDR3 nucleotides: TGTGCCAGCAGTAAGTCCACAGGGGGTACAGATACGCAGTATTTT. This translates into CASSKSTGGTDTQYF.

To note about this clone: At one end the junction does not follow the germline gene, possibly because of a read error. V and J are TRBV24-1 and TRBJ2-1, with 8 bases matching TRBD1. The CDR3 sequence is 17 residues long. Looked up from germline, CDR1 is KGHDR and CDR2 is SFDVKD. CDR3 sequence reads: CATSDPRGTGSNNEQFF. The DNA of the CDR3 is TGTGCCACCAGTGACCCCCGCGGGACAGGCTCCAACAATGAGCAGTTCTTC.

In its sample, this clone was seen a few times. The chain joins TRBV4-2 to TRBJ2-5; 13 positions agree with TRBD2. Germline values: CDR1 LGHNA, CDR2 YNFKEQ. The J segment lost 3 bases and the V segment lost 4 bases, leaving 11 bases of the junction unmatched. The CDR3 is 18 amino acids. The CDR3 bases are TGTGCCAGCAGCCTCTCAATCGGGACTAGCGGGAAAAAAGAGACCCAGTACTTC. This encodes CASSLSIGTSGKKETQYF.

The J gene is TRBJ1-3, the V gene TRBV6-2 or TRBV6-3; no firm D call. From germline, CDR1 is MNHEY and CDR2 SVGEGT. V was trimmed by 2 bases and J by 2 bases, leaving 7 bases between them. The CDR3 runs 14 residues. The DNA for the CDR3 is TGTGCCAGCAGTTACCCCCGGACTGGAAACACCATATATTTT. It specifies CASSYPRTGNTIYF.

This clone was observed a handful of times. The genes are TRBV20-1 and TRBJ2-7; D might be TRBD2 (7 bases). Germline assignment: CDR1 DFQATT and CDR2 SNEGSKA (reference sequence). The V gene lost 3 bases and the J gene lost 2 bases, with 14 bases spanning the gap. There are 14 residues in the CDR3. The CDR3 here is CSASRGRGTYEQYF. The CDR3 nucleotides are TGCAGTGCTAGTCGGGGGCGGGGGACCTACGAGCAGTACTTC.

The CDR3 bases are TGTGCCAGCAGCTTACGCCAGGGTGCGTTGTATTCACCCCTCCACTTT. Protein: CASSLRQGALYSPLHF. This chain links TRBV7-8 with TRBJ1-6, with D possibly being TRBD1 (5 bases). The CDR3 covers 16 residues. CDR1 SGHVS and CDR2 FQNEAQ come from the germline V gene. With 2 bases removed from V and 8 bases from J, the gap between germline ends came to 16 bases.

This rearrangement joins TRBV7-8 to TRBJ1-3; 8 nucleotides agree with TRBD1. The germline V gene has CDR1 SGHVS and CDR2 FQNEAQ. The CDR3 contains 15 residues. V trimming: 5 bases; J trimming: 3 bases; junction bases outside the gene matches: 6. CDR3 amino acids: CASSQWTGLGNTIYF. The CDR3 DNA reads as TGTGCCAGCAGCCAATGGACAGGGCTTGGAAACACCATATATTTT.

The gene calls are TRBV24-1 and TRBJ2-4, with 8 bases that match TRBD1. This CDR3 has 16 amino acids. Germline CDR1 reads KGHDR; CDR2 reads SFDVKD. V trimming: 4 bases; J trimming: 4 bases; junction bases outside the gene matches: 8. The CDR3 nucleotides read TGTGCCACCAGTGACCCGACAGGGGACGCAAAAAACATTCAGTACTTC. Protein product: CATSDPTGDAKNIQYF.

This clone came up a few times. The chain links TRBV28 to TRBJ1-2; 11 positions match TRBD1. The CDR3 length is 14 residues. Germline CDR1 reads MDHEN; CDR2 reads SYDVKM. The junction had 1 base not matched to a gene; V was cut back by 3 bases and J by 4 bases. In DNA form, the CDR3 reads TGTGCCAGCAGTTTTGGGACAGGGGGCTATGGCTACACCTTC. This translates into CASSFGTGGYGYTF.